This entry describes one TCR beta chain. Its cognate antigen has yet to be identified. There are no base qualities to consult, and no much larger clone falls within one base. As encoded in the germline V gene, CDR1 is KGHSH while CDR2 is LQKENI. V has 6 bases trimmed and J has 2 bases trimmed; junction bases matching no gene number 8. Taken from cysteine to phenylalanine, the CDR3 has 16 residues. Only the CDR3 part of the read is kept: 48 bases, read in frame from the first base. One collaborating source in Seattle enrolled patients during active infection and followed them longitudinally through the course of disease. The collaborating institutions used their own protocols to collect whole blood in K2EDTA tubes. For TCRbeta analysis, collaborators shipped samples as frozen whole blood, isolated PBMCs, or DNA extracted from either of those sample types. The sample belongs to a study of blood T cell repertoires in COVID-19 (dated by TCRdb to about 2020). In terms of the full investigation: Samples from collaborators originated in the United States, Italy and Spain and spanned both the acute and convalescent phases of COVID-19. Deeply sampled blood TCRbeta repertoires from subjects exposed to, actively infected with, or recovered from COVID-19 were included in the dataset. Where available, HLA class I and class II types were obtained from metadata supplied by the sample provider rather than from assay-based typing. The material from the prospective study consisted of cDNA or gDNA derived from T cells, B-cell-depleted T cells, or PBMCs. Nearly every sample came with metadata listing a de-identified subject ID, COVID-19 status, age in years and sex. The samples were drawn from two sources: the first 160 participants of the ongoing ImmuneRACE study, and 1,254 subjects contributed by 6 global collaborators. The repertoires were made available in a free public database intended to serve as a resource for research on the immune response to SARS-CoV-2. Overall results and qualifications from the work: The quantity of clinical and demographic metadata differed by source and by participant and was supplied without curation.

The immunoSEQ Assay, a bias-controlled multiplex PCR, was used to amplify TCRbeta CDR3 regions from genomic DNA. In the paper's pipeline: The number of nucleated cells in each sample was estimated from the amplification of reference gene primers within the assay. Sequence reads were collapsed and filtered to measure the absolute abundance of every unique TCRbeta CDR3 rearrangement. For each sample, productive Simpson clonality was calculated as the square root of Simpson's diversity index over productive rearrangements. Held by TCRdb, this immuneACCESS table contains in-frame sequences only and omits some clones. Under half of the omission traces to an unresolved V gene where checked; the cause of the rest is unknown. For V, J and clone size, that table is used; D and trimming come from the DNA. The sample yields about 200,000 clones; 70% to 90% were counted once. The ten largest make up 0.95% of the sample.

This TCR was recovered from a man aged 60 to 75 with COVID-19, enrolled during active disease. The sample taken for sequencing was peripheral blood. This chain is built from TRBV18 and TRBJ2-7; TRBD2 agrees with 12 junctional bases. The CDR3 reads CASSPPSGRGPYEQYF. The nucleotide sequence reads as follows: TGTGCCAGCTCCCCCCCTAGCGGGAGGGGGCCCTACGAGCAGTACTTC.